This T cell receptor beta chain came from a study of memory CD8 T cells in hepatitis C reinfection. Study background: Reinfection meant HCV RNA positivity after two negatives ≥60 days apart.

As for time point: late/post reinfection, 12 to 24 weeks after detection. Sorted cells were sequenced directly ex vivo without any in vitro expansion. Two donors provided sorted CD3+ CD8+ CD45RO- naive CD8 T cells at all three reinfection time points. The repertoire was sequenced with immunoSEQ multiplex PCR; TCRdb's copy has only in-frame clones and lacks some. Among about 50,000 clones listed, roughly 89% were seen once. V lost 1 base and J 6 bases, leaving 8 bases between the germline ends. This CDR3 is 13 amino acids long. The V gene's germline CDR1 is SGHAT and CDR2 FQNNGV. Source material: naive CD8+ T cells sorted from blood. This sequence originates from a man between 18 and 29 years old with hepatitis C virus infection. V usage is TRBV11-2 and J usage is TRBJ2-3; D gene uncertain. The CDR3 bases are TGTGCCAGCAGCTTAGGTGTCAGGGATACGCAGTATTTT. Its translation: CASSLGVRDTQYF.